What follows are 10 T cell receptor beta chains derived from one specimen sequenced in a study of blood T cell repertoires in COVID-19 (dated by TCRdb to the early 2020s). The library came from the immunoSEQ multiplex PCR assay. TCRdb limited this immuneACCESS table to in-frame rearrangements with V and J called. A share of clones is missing; checked studies link under half to unresolved V genes, and the rest is unexplained. The sample yields fewer than 80,000 clones; roughly 92% were counted once. Over 5.5% of the sample rests with the top ten. The specimen sequenced was peripheral blood. Every receptor here comes from a human donor in a cohort sampled during active COVID-19.

The V call is TRBV7-2, the J call TRBJ2-3, with D possibly matching TRBD2 (5 bases). V lost 5 bases to trimming and J lost 4 bases, with 16 bases between them. This CDR3 contains 15 residues. Germline V gene data show CDR1 as SGHTA and CDR2 as FQGNSA. The CDR3 here is CASSDRGELADTQYF. The DNA of the CDR3 is TGTGCCAGCAGCGACCGTGGGGAGTTGGCAGATACGCAGTATTTT.

The gene calls are TRBV6-5 and TRBJ2-2, with TRBD1 identical over 7 bases. The CDR3 consists of 15 residues. Germline V CDR1 and CDR2: MNHEY, SVGAGI. Losses at the gene ends were 2 bases for V and 5 bases for J; bases not matched to a gene: 5. For the CDR3, the DNA is TGTGCCAGCAGTTACGGGCAGGGGGAGACCGGGGAGCTGTTTTTT. This encodes CASSYGQGETGELFF.

DNA of the CDR3: TGTGCCAGCAGCCAATACGGACAGGGCCAAGAGACCCAGTACTTC. Translated, it gives CASSQYGQGQETQYF. The chain employs TRBV7-8 and TRBJ2-5; 8 nucleotides align to TRBD1. CDR3 length: 15 amino acids. The germline CDR1 and CDR2 sequences are SGHVS and FQNEAQ. The junction had 6 bases not matched to a gene; V was cut back by 5 bases and J by 1 base.

This chain links TRBV6-5 with TRBJ2-5; 14 nucleotides agree with TRBD2. Germline CDR1 and CDR2: MNHEY and SVGAGI. This CDR3 is built from 16 residues. With 2 bases clipped from V and 7 bases from J, the junction kept 6 bases outside the gene matches. CDR3 in amino acids: CASSYPGLAGGGTQYF. In nucleotides, the CDR3 is TGTGCCAGCAGTTACCCCGGACTAGCGGGAGGTGGGACCCAGTACTTC.

V is TRBV30 and J is TRBJ1-1; D is unclear. This CDR3 is 14 amino acids long. The germline CDR1 and CDR2 sequences are GTSNPN and SVGIG (reference sequence). V gave up 2 bases and J gave up 4 bases, with 14 bases separating them. Here the CDR3 reads CAWSQPERSTEAFF. The CDR3 DNA sequence: TGTGCCTGGAGTCAGCCTGAACGGAGCACTGAAGCTTTCTTT.

The V gene is TRBV3-1 (or the pseudogene TRBV3-2), the J gene TRBJ1-4, with TRBD1 matching over 9 bases. The J segment lost 1 base and the V segment lost 4 bases, leaving 7 bases of the junction unmatched. This CDR3 is 17 amino acids long. From germline, CDR1 is LGHDT and CDR2 YNNKEL (reference sequence). CDR3 bases: TGTGCCAGCAGCCGATACAGGGGGCGATTAACTAATGAAAAACTGTTTTTT. It encodes CASSRYRGRLTNEKLFF.

The V gene is TRBV5-1, the J gene TRBJ2-3, with 12 bases fitting TRBD2. The CDR3 runs 17 residues. J was trimmed by 0 bases and V by 2 bases; bases with no gene match: 4. Germline loops: CDR1 SGHRS, CDR2 YFSETQ. The CDR3 loop reads CASSFGLAGPSTDTQYF. The CDR3 coding sequence is TGCGCCAGCAGCTTTGGACTAGCGGGGCCTAGCACAGATACGCAGTATTTT.

The CDR3 sequence is CASSLVSGVQETQYF. The CDR3 region has the DNA TGTGCCAGCAGCTTGGTTAGCGGGGTCCAAGAGACCCAGTACTTC. The rearrangement joins TRBV11-1 to TRBJ2-5, with 8 bases matching TRBD2. The CDR3 runs to 15 residues. V dropped 3 bases and J dropped 1; count of bases not matched to a gene: 4. Germline CDR1 SGHAT, CDR2 FQDESV (reference sequence).

The chain couples TRBV6-5 to TRBJ2-7, with unresolved D. Germline assignment: CDR1 MNHEY and CDR2 SVGAGI. Trimming left V 5 bases short and J 6 bases short, with 11 bases between. This CDR3 has 12 amino acids. The CDR3 here is CASSLSSGEQYF. CDR3 coding DNA: TGTGCCAGCAGTCTCTCGTCGGGCGAGCAGTACTTC.

This chain connects TRBV5-6 to TRBJ2-2, with 8 bases aligning to TRBD1. The CDR3 loop spans 15 amino acids. J lost 1 base, V lost 3 bases, and 2 bases had no gene match. Per germline, CDR1 SGHDT and CDR2 YYEEEE. For the CDR3, the DNA is TGTGCCAGCAGCTGGGGGACAGGGAACACCGGGGAGCTGTTTTTT. Encoded protein: CASSWGTGNTGELFF.